The clone carrying this T cell receptor beta chain was observed once. Its antigen remains unknown. Profiled with immunoSEQ multiplex PCR; TCRdb holds only in-frame clones, not every one. The sample records 80,000 to 100,000 clones, about nine tenths being singletons. The data were taken from a study of OX40 agonist ivuxolimab in advanced cancers. For the study at large: Ivuxolimab, which patients received intravenously every 2 weeks, was dosed at 0.01 to 10 mg/kg.

The ends were cut back, 0 bases at V and 0 bases at J, with 10 bases in the middle. CDR1 is SGDLS and CDR2 is YYNGEE in the germline V gene. CDR3 length equals 16 residues. Study-wide results and caveats: People who partly responded at 0.1-3.0 mg/kg had some of the least clonal expansion seen. At doses 0.1 to 3.0 mg/kg, CD4+ and CD8+ clones expanded.

The genes are TRBV9 and TRBJ1-3; D not resolved. Material: CD4+ or CD8+ T cells sorted from blood, obtained in a trial of the OX40 agonist ivuxolimab. The source of this sequence is an adult with an advanced solid tumor such as melanoma, head and neck, liver or kidney cancer. Here the CDR3 DNA reads TGTGCCAGCAGCGTAGGGAGTTCATCCTCTGGAAACACCATATATTTT. Translated: CASSVGSSSSGNTIYF.